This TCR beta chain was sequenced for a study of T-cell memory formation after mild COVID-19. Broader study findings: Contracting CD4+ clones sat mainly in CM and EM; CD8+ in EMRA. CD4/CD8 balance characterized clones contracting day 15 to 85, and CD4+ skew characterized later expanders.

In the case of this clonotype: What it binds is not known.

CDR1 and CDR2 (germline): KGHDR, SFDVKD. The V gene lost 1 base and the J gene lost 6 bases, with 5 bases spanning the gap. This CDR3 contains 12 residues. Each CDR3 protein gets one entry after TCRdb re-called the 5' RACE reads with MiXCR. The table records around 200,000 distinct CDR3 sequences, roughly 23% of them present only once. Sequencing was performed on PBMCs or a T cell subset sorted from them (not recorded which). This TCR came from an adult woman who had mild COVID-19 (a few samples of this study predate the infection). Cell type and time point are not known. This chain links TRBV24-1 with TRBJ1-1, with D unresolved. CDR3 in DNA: TGTGCCACCAGTGATTTTCGGTCTGAAGCTTTCTTT. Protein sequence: CATSDFRSEAFF.